The TCR beta chain described here comes from a study of OX40 agonist ivuxolimab in advanced cancers. TCRdb keeps only in-frame clones here, not all; method: immunoSEQ multiplex PCR. The table lists more than 60,000 clones, 80% to 90% of them singletons. Study-wide results and caveats: Doses of 0.1 to 3.0 mg/kg were accompanied by clonal expansion of CD4+ and CD8+ blood T cells by week 6.

Concerning this clone itself: Its specificity is unknown.

The source material was CD4+ or CD8+ T cells sorted from blood, sampled in a trial of the OX40 agonist ivuxolimab. This receptor was obtained from an adult with an advanced solid tumor such as melanoma, head and neck, liver or kidney cancer.

The CDR3 spells CASSKDRRYTDTQYF. DNA of the CDR3: TGTGCCAGCAGTAAAGACAGGAGGTACACAGATACGCAGTATTTT. The gene calls are TRBV7-9 and TRBJ2-3; the D gene is possibly TRBD1 (6 bases). The V end lost 6 bases, the J end lost 2 bases, and 15 bases lay between the germline ends. Germline V gene lookup returns CDR1 SEHNR and CDR2 FQNEAQ (reference sequence). This CDR3 region has 15 residues.